This T cell receptor beta chain derives from a study of cytomegalovirus exposure and HLA in healthy donors (dated by TCRdb to 2016 to 2017). Study-wide context: An earlier analysis of some 550 of the donors reported approximately 300 Gb of sequence data and more than 90 million unique TCR beta sequences from roughly 180 million T cells. An early release covering 500 to 750 HLA-typed donors comprised approximately 290 gigabases of sequencing data and around 86 million unique TCR sequences. Among the approximately 430 genotyped donors, around 81% belonged to the genetic ancestry cluster associated with self-reported Caucasian donors. The study aimed to test whether cataloging public T cell receptors could reveal signatures of past pathogen exposure. Using immunosequencing, the study profiled T cell repertoires from about 650 subjects and related those repertoires to cytomegalovirus serostatus. In addition to the first cohort of several hundred subjects, a separate validation cohort of approximately 130 different subjects was used. The study combined high-throughput TCR immunosequencing, statistical association of individual TCRs with disease status, and machine learning to predict cytomegalovirus infection status. A later analysis re-examined previously published TCR beta repertoires from about 700 donors and added high-resolution HLA genotyping to investigate patterns of TCR occurrence. Rather than drawing on any new phenotypic data, the later analysis identified candidate immune exposures from TCR beta sequences and the way those sequences occurred across donors. An earlier analysis of approximately 580 of the donors used high-throughput TCR beta sequencing to judge whether each TCR beta V gene segment behaved as functional or pseudogenic. Donor age, sex, ethnicity and CMV serostatus were compiled alongside the repertoire data. In a later genetic analysis, genome-wide SNP genotypes for about three fifths of the 666 donors were used, and that subset was treated as a discovery cohort. All discovery cohort repertoires had been generated on a single sequencing platform. HLA typing included class I and class II loci at four-digit resolution. The number of donors typed differed by locus, with roughly 629-640 for A, B, C, DRB1 and DQB1, roughly 550 for DQA1, 600 to 610 for DPA1, and approximately 470 for DPB1. Because of strong linkage in the cohort, 5 or 6 DR-DQ haplotypes were treated as single units for association and clustering. Among 398 genotyped donors of the cohort, an average of approximately 240,000 unique TCR beta nucleotide sequences was sequenced per donor, of which about 18% were non-productive.

Remarks on this clone: Its antigen is unknown. No base-level quality is on record; no much larger clone is a single base apart.

V is trimmed back by 6 bases and J by 3 bases, and the junction contains 12 bases that no gene match accounts for. The CDR3 numbers 16 residues from cysteine through phenylalanine. Of the read, only the CDR3 DNA is kept; its 48 bases are in frame from base 1. CDR1 and CDR2 are read off the germline V gene (reference sequence) as MNHEY and SMNVEV. The library was built by means of the immunoSEQ multiplex PCR assay. For the multiplex PCR, a mixture combining 60 forward primers for TCR Vbeta segments and 13 reverse primers for TCR Jbeta segments was used. The CDR3 region of rearranged TCR beta genes was amplified from genomic DNA with a multiplex PCR assay. On the Illumina HiSeq System, the amplified TCR beta libraries were sequenced as 87-base-pair reads. In the paper's pipeline: A later analysis counted tens of millions of unique TCR beta chains across the 666 repertoires, and around 9.9 million of these chains were shared by at least two donors. To remove PCR and sequencing errors, raw reads were error-corrected and collapsed into unique sequences using a nearest-neighbor algorithm that merged closely related sequences. V, D and J gene segments were assigned by aligning CDR3 sequences to IMGT reference sequences. For a sequence to be retained, at least a six-nucleotide match to both a V gene segment and a J gene segment was required. Rearrangements were classified as productive when the CDR3 lacked stop codons and remained in frame with V and J, and all other rearrangements were classified as non-productive. Following IMGT convention, CDR3 was defined as the stretch from the second conserved V-encoded cysteine up to the conserved J-encoded phenylalanine. The earlier analysis of roughly 590 of the donors excluded sequences that lacked an unambiguous match to a single V gene segment. In an earlier analysis of 450 to 700 of the donors, V segments were called functional above 56.7% productive rearrangements and were called segregating when the between-donor standard deviation exceeded 5%. A statistical classification framework was built to diagnose cytomegalovirus status from the catalog of TCR beta chain sequences. In a later analysis, TCR nucleotide sequences were compared against IMGT/GENE-DB human TR gene sequences so that V and J genes could be assigned. In a later analysis, CDR3 sequences and most-parsimonious VDJ recombination scenarios were assigned using the TCRdist pipeline. In a later analysis, each TCR beta chain was defined by its CDR3 amino acid sequence together with its V-gene family, and reads without a unique V-gene family were excluded. To address suspected cross-contamination and a sequencing artifact, a later analysis removed roughly 580 highly shared, low-generation-probability nucleotide sequences. A later analysis calculated a clonal expansion index for each public chain from normalized within-repertoire ranks of inferred template counts. In a later analysis, generation probabilities were computed using a VDJ recombination model fitted to out-of-frame rearrangements, and the results were checked against IGoR. Hypergeometric tests were used in a later analysis to score TCR-TCR, TCR-HLA and TCR-CMV co-occurrence, with a repertoire-size bias correction applied to the TCR pairs. False discovery rates were estimated in a later analysis by permuting HLA or CMV assignments 20 times. In a later analysis, co-occurring TCRs were grouped with DBSCAN, and TCRdist sequence similarity was added when clustering was performed within HLA-allele-positive subsets. Co-occurrence clustering excluded repertoires with fewer than 30,000 or more than 120,000 public chains, plus five with anomalous nucleotide sharing. This immuneACCESS table, as held by TCRdb, lists in-frame sequences with V and J called but not all clones. Of the missing ones, under half trace to an unresolved V gene in checked studies; the others have no known cause. V, J and clone size were drawn from that table, and D and trimming were deduced from the DNA. This sample gives around 99,000 clones in total; 82% of them show up just once. The ten biggest clones cover 2% to 3% of the sample.

In total, fewer than 750 healthy bone marrow donors made up the cohort. Cohort members were all nominally healthy when sampled, although unrecorded immune exposures were likely present. The donor was CMV seropositive and belonged to the group of more than 250 seropositive cohort members. A peripheral blood sample was collected from each donor, and TCR beta sequencing was performed on peripheral blood mononuclear cells. Genomic DNA was extracted from the blood cell samples with the Qiagen DNeasy Blood Extraction Kit. What the research found in general, with its limitations: The study gave a list of 150 to 200 TCR beta chains associated with cytomegalovirus. In a later analysis, the rate of TCR association differed among HLA loci, with DRB1 alleles having the most associated TCRs and HLA-C alleles having the fewest. According to a later analysis, most CMV-associated TCR beta chains appeared to be HLA-restricted, and the HLA associations seemed to be driven largely by CMV exposure. A cluster of highly shared sequence variants was judged likely to represent a technical artifact of the sequencing pipeline. The earlier analysis of about 600 of the donors excluded roughly 17 rarely observed V segments, including chromosome 9 orphons, because counts were too low. A later genetic analysis associated a missense DCLRE1C variant with V-gene and J-gene trimming of TCR beta chains, and an independent cohort replicated the association. For the cohort, immune exposure information was limited to CMV serostatus. This cohort had only TCR beta chains sequenced, and the lack of alpha or paired-chain data limited which features could be detected. In a later analysis, several top co-occurrence clusters were reported to appear linked to parvovirus B19, influenza, CMV and Epstein-Barr virus. It was suggested by the authors that the approach could potentially be generalized to other disease states and immunological phenotypes. In a later analysis, some 17,000 TCR beta sequences were associated with specific HLA alleles at a false discovery rate of 0.05. Strong co-occurrence of HLA alleles, especially DR and DQ, made assigning TCR associations to individual alleles difficult. A few of the identified cytomegalovirus-associated TCR beta chains were confirmed in vitro to be specific for cytomegalovirus antigens. In both the original and validation cohorts, the classifier was reported to diagnose cytomegalovirus status with high specificity and sensitivity. Because some donors lacked HLA typing at each locus, the association tests relied only on the typed subset. Correlated functional status among segregating V segments might reflect linkage disequilibrium, but an unknown experimental factor could not be ruled out. A later analysis found that HLA-associated TCR beta chains were more clonally expanded and had lower generation probabilities than equally common non-associated chains. Presence/absence analyses assumed roughly uniform sequencing depth across donors, an assumption that may not hold. An earlier analysis of approximately 590 of the donors showed that most TCR beta V segments appeared in productive rearrangements either about 90% or about 30% of the time, which broadly matched IMGT annotations. A further reported finding was that TCR beta sequences accurately predicted the HLA-A and HLA-B alleles for most subjects in the first cohort. While some public TCRs were present in many individuals, most TCR sequences turned up only very rarely across donors. Some IMGT-functional V segments, including TRBV6-2 and TRBV6-3, could not be distinguished by the 87-base-pair reads and were therefore excluded. According to a later genetic analysis, donors in an Asian-associated ancestry cluster had fewer N-insertions in productive TCRs than the approximately 700-donor mean.

The chain was built from TRBV27 and TRBJ1-1, with 8 bases aligning to TRBD1. This sequence was found in a man in his thirties or forties in good health and CMV-seropositive. The specimen sequenced was PBMCs. The CDR3 amino acid sequence is: CASRYQGAYEDTEAFF. The bases are TGTGCCAGCAGATACCAGGGGGCGTATGAGGACACTGAAGCTTTCTTT.